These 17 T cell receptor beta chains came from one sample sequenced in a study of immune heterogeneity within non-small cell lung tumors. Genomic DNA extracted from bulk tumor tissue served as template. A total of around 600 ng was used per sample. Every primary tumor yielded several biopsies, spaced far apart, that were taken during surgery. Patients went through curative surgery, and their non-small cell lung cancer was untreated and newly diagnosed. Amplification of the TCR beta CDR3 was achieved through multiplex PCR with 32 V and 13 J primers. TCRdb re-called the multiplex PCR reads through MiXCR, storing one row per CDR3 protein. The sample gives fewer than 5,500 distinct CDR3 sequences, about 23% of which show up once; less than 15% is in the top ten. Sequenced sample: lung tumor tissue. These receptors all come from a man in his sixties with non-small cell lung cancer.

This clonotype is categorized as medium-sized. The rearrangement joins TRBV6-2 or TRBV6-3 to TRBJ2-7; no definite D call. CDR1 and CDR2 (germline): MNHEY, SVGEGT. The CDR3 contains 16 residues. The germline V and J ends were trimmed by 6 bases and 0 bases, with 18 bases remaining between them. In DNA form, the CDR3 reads TGTGCCAGCAGCCTCTTTGGGCGCGGAACCTCCTACGAGCAGTACTTC. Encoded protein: CASSLFGRGTSYEQYF.

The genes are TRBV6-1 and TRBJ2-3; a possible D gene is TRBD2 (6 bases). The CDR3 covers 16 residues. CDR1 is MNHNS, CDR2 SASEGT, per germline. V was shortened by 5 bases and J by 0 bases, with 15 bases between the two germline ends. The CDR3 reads CASSWISGWSTDTQYF. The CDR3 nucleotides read TGTGCCAGCAGTTGGATAAGCGGGTGGAGCACAGATACGCAGTATTTT.

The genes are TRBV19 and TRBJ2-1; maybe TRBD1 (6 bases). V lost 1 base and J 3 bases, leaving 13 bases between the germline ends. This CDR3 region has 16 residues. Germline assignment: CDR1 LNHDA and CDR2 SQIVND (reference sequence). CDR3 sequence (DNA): TGTGCCAGTAGTATAGGGGGGCTTCCGATCTACAATGAGCAGTTCTTC. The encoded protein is CASSIGGLPIYNEQFF.

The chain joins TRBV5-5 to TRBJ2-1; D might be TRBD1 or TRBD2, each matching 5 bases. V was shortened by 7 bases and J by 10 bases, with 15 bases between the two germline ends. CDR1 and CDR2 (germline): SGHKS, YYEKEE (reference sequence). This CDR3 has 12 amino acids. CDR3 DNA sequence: TGTGCCAGCGGGACCAGCGGTTTCGAGCAGTTCTTC. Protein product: CASGTSGFEQFF.

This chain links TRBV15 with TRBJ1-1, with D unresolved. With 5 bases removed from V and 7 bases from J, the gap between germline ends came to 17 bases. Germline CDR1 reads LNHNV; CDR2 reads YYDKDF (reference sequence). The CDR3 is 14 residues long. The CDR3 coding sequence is TGTGCCACCAGCTCAAGGACTGAATACAATGAAGCTTTCTTT. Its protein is CATSSRTEYNEAFF.

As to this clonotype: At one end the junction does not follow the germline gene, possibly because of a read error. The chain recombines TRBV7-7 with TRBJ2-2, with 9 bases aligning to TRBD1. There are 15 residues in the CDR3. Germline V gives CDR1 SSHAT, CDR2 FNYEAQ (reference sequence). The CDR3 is CASSARQGGTGELFF. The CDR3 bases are TGTGCTAGCAGCGCGCGACAGGGGGGGACCGGGGAGCTGTTTTTT.

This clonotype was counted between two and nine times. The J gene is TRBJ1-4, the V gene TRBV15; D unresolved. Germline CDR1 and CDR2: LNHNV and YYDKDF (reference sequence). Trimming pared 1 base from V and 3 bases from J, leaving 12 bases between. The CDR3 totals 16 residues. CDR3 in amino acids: CATSRGDADPNEKLFF. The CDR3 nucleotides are TGTGCCACCAGCAGAGGGGATGCAGACCCTAATGAAAAACTGTTTTTT.

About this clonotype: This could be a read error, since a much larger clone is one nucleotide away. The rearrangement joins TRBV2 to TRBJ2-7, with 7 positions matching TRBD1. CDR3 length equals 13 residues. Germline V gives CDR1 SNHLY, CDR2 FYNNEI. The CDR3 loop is CASRTGLGYDQYF. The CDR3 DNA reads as TGTGCCAGCAGGACAGGGCTTGGGTACGATCAGTACTTC.

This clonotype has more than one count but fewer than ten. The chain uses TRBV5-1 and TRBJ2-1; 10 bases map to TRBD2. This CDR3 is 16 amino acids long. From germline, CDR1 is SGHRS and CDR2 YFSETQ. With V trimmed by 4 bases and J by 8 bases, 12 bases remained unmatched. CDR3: CASSADRLAGADEQFF. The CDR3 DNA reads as TGCGCCAGCAGCGCCGACCGGCTAGCGGGAGCGGATGAGCAGTTCTTC. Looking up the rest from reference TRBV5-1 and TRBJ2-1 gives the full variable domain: KAGVTQTPRYLIKTRGQQVTLSCSPISGHRSVSWYQQTPGQGLQFLFEYFSETQRNKGNFPGRFSGRQFSNSRSEMNVSTLELGDSALYLCASSADRLAGADEQFFGPGTRLTVL.

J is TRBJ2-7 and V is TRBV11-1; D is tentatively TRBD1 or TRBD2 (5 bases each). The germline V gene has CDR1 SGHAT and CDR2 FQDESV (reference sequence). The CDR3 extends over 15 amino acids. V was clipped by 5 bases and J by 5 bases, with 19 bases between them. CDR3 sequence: CASSRYPRQRDEQYF. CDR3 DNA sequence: TGTGCCAGCAGCAGGTACCCGCGACAGAGGGACGAGCAGTACTTC.

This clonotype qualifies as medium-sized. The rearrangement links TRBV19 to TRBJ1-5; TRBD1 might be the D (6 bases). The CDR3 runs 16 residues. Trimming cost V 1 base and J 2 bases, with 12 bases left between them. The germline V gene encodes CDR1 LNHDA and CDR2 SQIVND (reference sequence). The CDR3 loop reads CASSIGPGAGNQPQHF. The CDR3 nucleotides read TGTGCCAGTAGTATAGGCCCAGGGGCCGGCAATCAGCCCCAGCATTTT.

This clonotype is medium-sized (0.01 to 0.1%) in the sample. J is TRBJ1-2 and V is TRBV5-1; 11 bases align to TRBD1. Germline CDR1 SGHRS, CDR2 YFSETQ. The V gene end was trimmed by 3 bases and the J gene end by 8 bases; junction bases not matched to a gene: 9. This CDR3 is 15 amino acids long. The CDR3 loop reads CASSSGQGAIEGYTF. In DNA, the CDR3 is TGCGCCAGCAGCTCCGGACAGGGGGCTATTGAGGGCTACACCTTC.

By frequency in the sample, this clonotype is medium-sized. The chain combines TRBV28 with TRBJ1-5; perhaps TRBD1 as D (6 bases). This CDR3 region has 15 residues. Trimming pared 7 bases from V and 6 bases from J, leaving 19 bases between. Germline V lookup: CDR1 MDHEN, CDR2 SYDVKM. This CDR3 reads CASTELQGVVQPQHF. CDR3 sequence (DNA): TGTGCCAGCACCGAACTACAGGGAGTGGTTCAGCCCCAGCATTTT.

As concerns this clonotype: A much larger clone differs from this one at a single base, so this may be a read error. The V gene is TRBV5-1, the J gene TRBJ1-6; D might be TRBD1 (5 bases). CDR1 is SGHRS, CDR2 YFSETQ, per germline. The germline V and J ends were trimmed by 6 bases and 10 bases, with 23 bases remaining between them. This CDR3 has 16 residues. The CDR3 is CASIITGVGDYSPLHF. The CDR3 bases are TGCGCCAGCATTATCACGGGGGTTGGGGACTACTCACCCCTCCACTTT.

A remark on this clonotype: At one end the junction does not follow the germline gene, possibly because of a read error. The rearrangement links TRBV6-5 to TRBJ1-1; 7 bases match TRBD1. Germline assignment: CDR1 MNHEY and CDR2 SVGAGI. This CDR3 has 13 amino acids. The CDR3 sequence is CANSYSTGTEAFF. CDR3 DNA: TGTGCCAACAGTTACTCGACAGGGACTGAAGCTTTCTTT.

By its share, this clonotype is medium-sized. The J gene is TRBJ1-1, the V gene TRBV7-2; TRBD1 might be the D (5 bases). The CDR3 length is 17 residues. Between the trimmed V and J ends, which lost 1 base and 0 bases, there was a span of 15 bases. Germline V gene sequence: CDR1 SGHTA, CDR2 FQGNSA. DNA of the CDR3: TGTGCCAGCAGCTTAGTGAACTGGGGCGCGTTGAACACTGAAGCTTTCTTT. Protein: CASSLVNWGALNTEAFF.

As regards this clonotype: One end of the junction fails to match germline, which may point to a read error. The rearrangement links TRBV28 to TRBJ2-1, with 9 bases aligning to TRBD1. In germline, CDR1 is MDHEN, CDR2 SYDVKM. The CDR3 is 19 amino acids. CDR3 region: CASKLTGGLYGRSYSEQFF. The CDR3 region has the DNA TGTGCCAGCAAATTGACAGGGGGTCTTTATGGACGCTCCTACAGTGAGCAGTTCTTC.